This T cell receptor (beta chain) was profiled in a study of T cell repertoires in cytomegalovirus infection. Study-wide context: Public TCR beta signatures indicated both CMV infection and matching HLA type.

The junction had 4 bases not matched to a gene; V was cut back by 4 bases and J by 2 bases. The germline gives CDR1 SEHNR, CDR2 FQNEAQ (reference sequence). The CDR3 totals 15 residues. TCRdb passed the reads through MiXCR, listing each CDR3 protein once. The profile shows about 920,000 distinct CDR3 sequences, around 30% of them singletons. For this clonotype: Its antigen is still unknown.

Whole-study results and caveats: Cumulative frequency of public TCR beta families picked out carriers of CMV plus the relevant HLA.

V gene TRBV7-9 combines with J gene TRBJ2-5; the match to TRBD2 covers 10 bases. The starting material was cultured CD8+ T cells from PBMCs, obtained from culture after CMV antigen stimulation. The sequence was obtained from a human donor in good health (CMV status not recorded). Some clones in this sample may be carry-over from other donors' samples. CDR3 protein: CASSYGTSAQETQYF. The CDR3 DNA reads as TGTGCCAGCAGCTACGGGACTAGCGCACAAGAGACCCAGTACTTC. Looking up the rest from reference TRBV7-9 and TRBJ2-5 gives the full variable domain: DTGVSQNPRHKITKRGQNVTFRCDPISEHNRLYWYRQTLGQGPEFLTYFQNEAQLEKSRLLSDRFSAERPKGSFSTLEIQRTEQGDSAMYLCASSYGTSAQETQYFGPGTRLLVL.